This T cell receptor beta chain was found in a study of immune evolution from preneoplasia to lung adenocarcinoma. Each case's diagnosis was confirmed by two pathologists on H&E. CDR3 size: 13 residues. V dropped 0 bases and J dropped 6 bases, with 8 bases sitting between them. CDR1 and CDR2 (germline): MNHEY, SVGAGI. Data came from immunoSEQ multiplex PCR; TCRdb stores just in-frame clones and leaves some out. The sample gives some 2,600 clones, roughly 76% of which show up once; approximately 5.7% is in the top ten. V gene TRBV6-5 combines with J gene TRBJ1-1; D unclear. This clonotype originated in a person aged 55-80 years with invasive lung adenocarcinoma. The sequencing sample was made of FFPE invasive lung adenocarcinoma tissue. CDR3 sequence reads: CASSYSSSSEAFF. CDR3 sequence (DNA): TGTGCCAGCAGTTACTCTTCCAGTTCTGAAGCTTTCTTT.